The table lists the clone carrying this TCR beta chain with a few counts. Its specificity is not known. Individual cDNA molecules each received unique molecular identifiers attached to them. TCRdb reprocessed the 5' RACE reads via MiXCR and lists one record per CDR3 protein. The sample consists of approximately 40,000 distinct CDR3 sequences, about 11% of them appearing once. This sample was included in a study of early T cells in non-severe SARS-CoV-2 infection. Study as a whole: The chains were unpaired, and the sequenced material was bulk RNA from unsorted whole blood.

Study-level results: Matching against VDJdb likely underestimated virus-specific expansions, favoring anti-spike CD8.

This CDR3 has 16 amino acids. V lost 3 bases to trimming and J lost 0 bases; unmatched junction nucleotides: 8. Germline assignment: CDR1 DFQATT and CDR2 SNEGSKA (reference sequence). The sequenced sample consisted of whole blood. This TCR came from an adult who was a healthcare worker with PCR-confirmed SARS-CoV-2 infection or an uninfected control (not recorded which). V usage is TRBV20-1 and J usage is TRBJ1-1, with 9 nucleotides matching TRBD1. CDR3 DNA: TGCAGTGCTAGCTCGCGGACAGGGGTGATGAACACTGAAGCTTTCTTT. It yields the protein CSASSRTGVMNTEAFF.